The rows below give T cell receptor beta chains drawn from one sample of a study of T cells in Graves' hyperthyroidism and ophthalmopathy. TCRdb reprocessed the multiplex PCR reads with MiXCR, giving one entry per CDR3 protein. The data hold fewer than 600,000 distinct CDR3 sequences, with 14% observed a single time. The specimen was blood. The receptors originated from a middle-aged woman with Graves' hyperthyroidism. Both conserved end residues are part of each CDR3. The order of the fields is CDR3 protein, CDR3 DNA, D gene, J gene, clone size, V gene. D genes are given only for firm matches. Part of the rows lack a size; the others show once, few, many or a class for expanded clones.

CDR3: CASTATSGSTYEQYF
DNA: TGTGCCAGCACCGCGACTAGCGGGAGTACTTACGAGCAGTACTTC
D: TRBD2
J: TRBJ2-7
size: many
V: TRBV6-1

CDR3: CATGTSRLDTQYF
DNA: TGTGCCACCGGCACCTCCCGTTTAGATACGCAGTATTTT
D: .
J: TRBJ2-3
size: many
V: TRBV15

CDR3: CASSLRKGGSGANVLTF
DNA: TGTGCCAGCAGTTTACGAAAGGGGGGCTCTGGGGCCAACGTCCTGACTTTC
D: .
J: TRBJ2-6
size: .
V: TRBV28

CDR3: CASSWTTGKGGGYTF
DNA: TGCGCCAGCAGCTGGACGACAGGGAAGGGGGGTGGCTACACCTTC
D: TRBD1
J: TRBJ1-2
size: .
V: TRBV5-1

CDR3: CASSPNGVPGELFF
DNA: TGTGCCAGCAGCCCAAACGGGGTTCCCGGGGAGCTGTTTTTT
D: .
J: TRBJ2-2
size: .
V: TRBV7-3

CDR3: CASSKTVFSNQPQHF
DNA: TGTGCCAGCAGTAAGACAGTTTTTAGCAATCAGCCCCAGCATTTT
D: .
J: TRBJ1-5
size: few
V: TRBV6-8

CDR3: CASRGQSGELFF
DNA: TGCGCCAGCAGGGGACAGTCCGGGGAGCTGTTTTTT
D: TRBD1
J: TRBJ2-2
size: few
V: TRBV4-1

CDR3: CASSVRTSGGTTDTQYF
DNA: TGTGCCAGCAGCGTTCGGACTAGCGGGGGGACCACAGATACGCAGTATTTT
D: TRBD2
J: TRBJ2-3
size: few
V: TRBV6-1

CDR3: CASSPTDRSNTGELFF
DNA: TGCGCCAGCAGCCCGACGGACAGGTCGAACACCGGGGAGCTGTTTTTT
D: TRBD1
J: TRBJ2-2
size: many
V: TRBV5-1

CDR3: CASSLDAGASTDTQYF
DNA: TGCGCCAGCAGCTTGGATGCGGGGGCTAGCACAGATACGCAGTATTTT
D: .
J: TRBJ2-3
size: many
V: TRBV5-1

CDR3: CASSLEAEITYEQYF
DNA: TGTGCCAGCAGCTTAGAGGCCGAAATTACATACGAGCAGTACTTC
D: .
J: TRBJ2-7
size: few
V: TRBV7-8

CDR3: CASSPDGYANEQYF
DNA: TGTGCCAGCAGCCCTGACGGTTATGCCAACGAGCAGTACTTC
D: .
J: TRBJ2-7
size: many
V: TRBV28

CDR3: CASSIDKREVNEQFF
DNA: TGTGCCAGTAGTATTGATAAGCGGGAGGTAAATGAGCAGTTCTTC
D: TRBD2
J: TRBJ2-1
size: .
V: TRBV19

CDR3: CASSPPLGGGTDTQYF
DNA: TGTGCCAGCAGTCCTCCCTTGGGAGGAGGCACAGATACGCAGTATTTT
D: .
J: TRBJ2-3
size: many
V: TRBV6-1

CDR3: CATSDGGQGAGNEQFF
DNA: TGTGCCACCAGTGATGGCGGACAGGGGGCAGGCAATGAGCAGTTCTTC
D: TRBD1
J: TRBJ2-1
size: many
V: TRBV24-1

CDR3: CASSRGQGLGNQPQHF
DNA: TGTGCCAGCAGCCGGGGACAGGGCTTAGGCAATCAGCCCCAGCATTTT
D: TRBD1
J: TRBJ1-5
size: many
V: TRBV12-3/TRBV12-4

CDR3: CASSATQSTDTQYF
DNA: TGCGCCAGCAGCGCCACACAGAGCACAGATACGCAGTATTTT
D: .
J: TRBJ2-3
size: many
V: TRBV5-1